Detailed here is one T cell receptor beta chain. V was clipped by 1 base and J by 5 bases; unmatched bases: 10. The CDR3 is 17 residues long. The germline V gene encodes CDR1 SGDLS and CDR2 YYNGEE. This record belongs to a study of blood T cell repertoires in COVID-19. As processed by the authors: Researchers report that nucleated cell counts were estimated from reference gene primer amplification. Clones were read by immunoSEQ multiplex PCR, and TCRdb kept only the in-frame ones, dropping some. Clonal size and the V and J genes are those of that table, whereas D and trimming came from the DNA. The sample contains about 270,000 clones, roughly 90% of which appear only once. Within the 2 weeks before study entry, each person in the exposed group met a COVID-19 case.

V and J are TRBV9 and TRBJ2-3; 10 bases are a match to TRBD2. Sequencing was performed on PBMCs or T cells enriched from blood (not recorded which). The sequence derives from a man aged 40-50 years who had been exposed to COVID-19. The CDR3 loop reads CASSVTASGRKGDTQYF. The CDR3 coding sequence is TGTGCCAGCAGCGTAACGGCTAGCGGGAGAAAAGGAGATACGCAGTATTTT.